The following is a T cell receptor beta chain sequence with its context. This specimen comes from a study of blood T cell repertoires in COVID-19. Study summary: The United States, Italy and Spain were the sources of the acute and convalescent COVID-19 samples. PBMCs, B-cell-depleted T cells, or T cells provided the cDNA or gDNA that made up the material.

The CDR3 has 15 residues. The germline CDR1 and CDR2 sequences are ENHRY and SYGVKD. Unmatched junction bases numbered 12, after V lost 11 bases and J lost 3 bases. In the original workflow: The assay estimated nucleated cells by amplifying reference gene primers. Clones were sequenced by immunoSEQ multiplex PCR, and TCRdb holds only the in-frame ones, with some missing. The DNA gave D and trimming, while V, J and clone size come from that table. The sample yields nearly 50,000 clones, roughly 82% seen once. Specimen: peripheral blood. The sequence came from a woman aged 60-70 years with acute or convalescent COVID-19. V gene TRBV10-3 combines with J gene TRBJ2-3, with 9 bases identical to TRBD2. Here the CDR3 reads CASRGTSRRTDTQYF. The CDR3 nucleotides are TGTGCCTCCCGTGGGACTAGCAGACGGACAGATACGCAGTATTTT.